These 21 T cell receptor beta chains were sequenced from one sample in a study of T cells in Graves' hyperthyroidism and ophthalmopathy. Amplification yielded TCR beta CDR3 regions, with RNA transcripts as the source. Using the HTBI primer set, a first-round RT-PCR was run on the TCR CDR3. TCRdb analysed the multiplex PCR reads with MiXCR anew, one entry per CDR3 protein. The table records approximately 590,000 distinct CDR3 sequences, less than 20% of them present only once. The specimen sequenced was blood. The receptors originated from a woman aged 25 to 45 with Graves' hyperthyroidism.

This clonotype was detected many times. The chain recombines TRBV7-2 with TRBJ2-7; the match to TRBD1 covers 9 bases. J gave up 3 bases and V 4 bases, and 7 bases lay outside the gene matches. Germline CDR1 reads SGHTA; CDR2 reads FQGNSA. The CDR3 has 15 residues. In nucleotides, the CDR3 is TGTGCCAGCAGCTCGTACAGGGGGCCGGTCTACGAGCAGTACTTC. Translating gives CASSSYRGPVYEQYF.

This clonotype was seen only a few times. The chain combines TRBV19 with TRBJ2-7, with 9 bases lining up with TRBD2. Losses at the gene ends were 3 bases for V and 3 bases for J; bases not matched to a gene: 9. The germline V gene has CDR1 LNHDA and CDR2 SQIVND (reference sequence). The CDR3 extends over 16 amino acids. CDR3 bases: TGTGCCAGTAGTATCTCGAGCGGGAGGTCCCACTACGAGCAGTACTTC. Protein product: CASSISSGRSHYEQYF.

This clonotype was picked up many times. This chain links TRBV5-5 with TRBJ2-5; no clear D. The V gene's germline CDR1 is SGHKS and CDR2 YYEKEE (reference sequence). V was shortened by 1 base and J by 5 bases, with 9 bases between the two germline ends. The CDR3 is made up of 13 amino acids. The CDR3 here is CASSLLGDETQYF. The CDR3, as DNA: TGTGCCAGCAGCTTGCTTGGGGATGAGACCCAGTACTTC. Drawing the rest from reference TRBV5-5 and TRBJ2-5, the complete variable domain is DAGVTQSPTHLIKTRGQQVTLRCSPISGHKSVSWYQQVLGQGPQFIFQYYEKEERGRGNFPDRFSARQFPNYSSELNVNALLLGDSALYLCASSLLGDETQYFGPGTRLLVL.

The sample holds many counts of this clonotype. The genes are TRBV7-2 and TRBJ2-5, with a weak D call TRBD2 (6 bases). Germline CDR1 is SGHTA and CDR2 is FQGNSA. V was pared by 4 bases and J by 2 bases, with 14 bases between. This CDR3 has 15 amino acids. The DNA of the CDR3 is TGTGCCAGCAGCTCCAGTGCGGGGAGACAAGAGACCCAGTACTTC. Its protein is CASSSSAGRQETQYF.

V and J are TRBV15 and TRBJ2-3; 10 nucleotides agree with TRBD2. Unmatched junction bases numbered 7, after V lost 0 bases and J lost 4 bases. This CDR3 has 17 amino acids. Per germline, CDR1 LNHNV and CDR2 YYDKDF (reference sequence). As DNA, the CDR3 is TGTGCCACCAGCAGAGATAAGCGGGAGGGCCGGGCAGATACGCAGTATTTT. It yields the protein CATSRDKREGRADTQYF.

The chain has TRBV29-1 and TRBJ2-5; unclear D gene. The V gene's germline CDR1 is SQVTM and CDR2 ANQGSEA. V was clipped by 4 bases and J by 5 bases, with 8 bases between them. This CDR3 has 11 amino acids. CDR3 bases: TGCAGCGTTGTGCGAGGCGAGACCCAGTACTTC. Translating it yields CSVVRGETQYF.

This clonotype showed up many times. V usage is TRBV12-3 or TRBV12-4 and J usage is TRBJ1-2; D gene uncertain. Trimming cost V 10 bases and J 8 bases, with 20 bases left between them. The CDR3 spans 13 residues. As DNA, the CDR3 is TGTGCCATCTCCCTAGCGGCGACGGGGGGCTACACCTTC. Residues: CAISLAATGGYTF.

This clonotype was recorded at least ten times. This chain connects TRBV5-1 to TRBJ2-7; 11 nucleotides match TRBD2. V was pared by 1 base and J by 4 bases, with 7 bases of the junction left unmatched. CDR1 SGHRS and CDR2 YFSETQ come from the germline V gene. CDR3 length equals 16 residues. CDR3 protein: CASSLRLAGGIYEQYF. Here the CDR3 DNA reads TGCGCCAGCAGCTTGCGGCTAGCGGGAGGAATATACGAGCAGTACTTC.

The chain employs TRBV19 and TRBJ2-1, with TRBD1 matching 10 bases. This CDR3 comprises 16 residues. From germline, CDR1 is LNHDA and CDR2 SQIVND (reference sequence). J gave up 4 bases and V 4 bases, and 7 bases lay outside the gene matches. The CDR3 region is CASSNLDRGFYNEQFF. The DNA of the CDR3 is TGTGCCAGTAGTAATCTGGACAGGGGGTTTTACAATGAGCAGTTCTTC.

The rearrangement joins TRBV24-1 to TRBJ2-6; D call uncertain. Trimming took 3 bases from V and 0 from J, leaving 2 bases between them. Germline CDR1 KGHDR, CDR2 SFDVKD. The CDR3 is made up of 14 amino acids. The CDR3 DNA follows: TGTGCCACCAGTGATCCCTCTGGGGCCAACGTCCTGACTTTC. Protein: CATSDPSGANVLTF.

There are many counts of this clonotype. V usage is TRBV12-3 or TRBV12-4 and J usage is TRBJ1-4; a weak D match, TRBD1 (5 bases). The CDR3 extends over 14 amino acids. V lost 4 bases, J lost 5 bases, and 11 bases lay in between. DNA of the CDR3: TGTGCCAGCAGTTGGGGCCTTGCGAATGAAAAACTGTTTTTT. Translation: CASSWGLANEKLFF.

This clonotype was seen ten or more times. The chain couples TRBV12-3 or TRBV12-4 to TRBJ2-5, with 8 positions matching TRBD1. J gave up 5 bases and V 6 bases, and 5 bases lay outside the gene matches. The CDR3 runs 13 residues. DNA for the CDR3: TGTGCCAGCAGACTGGACAGGGCGGAGACCCAGTACTTC. This gives the protein CASRLDRAETQYF.

This clonotype was observed at least ten times. This chain links TRBV7-8 with TRBJ2-5; the D gene is possibly TRBD2 (5 bases). The germline CDR1 and CDR2 sequences are SGHVS and FQNEAQ. This CDR3 has 13 amino acids. The germline V and J ends were trimmed by 1 base and 5 bases, with 8 bases remaining between them. This chain's CDR3 is CASSLDWRETQYF. In nucleotides, the CDR3 is TGTGCCAGCAGCTTAGATTGGAGGGAGACCCAGTACTTC.

This clonotype was found many times. The DNA for the CDR3 is TGTGCCAGCAGTCCAGCGGGGAGCACAGATACGCAGTATTTT. This encodes CASSPAGSTDTQYF. The chain has TRBV12-3 or TRBV12-4 and TRBJ2-3, with 7 bases matching TRBD2. This CDR3 comprises 14 residues. The V and J ends lost 5 bases and 0 bases, in that order; junction bases with no gene match: 2.

There are many counts of this clonotype. The chain is built from TRBV25-1 and TRBJ1-1, with a possible D match to TRBD1 (5 bases). V lost 6 bases and J 3 bases, leaving 11 bases between the germline ends. In germline, CDR1 is MGHDK, CDR2 SYGVNS. The CDR3 contains 13 residues. CDR3 nucleotides: TGTGCCAGCAGGGGGCAGACCGACACTGAAGCTTTCTTT. It codes for CASRGQTDTEAFF.

This clonotype was counted only a few times. The V call is TRBV6-1, the J call TRBJ1-6; tentative D call: TRBD1 (6 bases). The germline CDR1 and CDR2 sequences are MNHNS and SASEGT. The CDR3 is made up of 16 amino acids. V lost 7 bases, J lost 0 bases, and 13 bases lay in between. CDR3 loop: CASNRGGSSYNSPLHF. In DNA, the CDR3 is TGTGCCAGCAACAGAGGGGGGAGCTCCTATAATTCACCCCTCCACTTT.

This clonotype was seen many times. The chain uses TRBV6-1 and TRBJ2-7; the match to TRBD2 covers 13 bases. The CDR3 sequence is 17 residues long. V was pared by 5 bases and J by 7 bases, with 14 bases of the junction left unmatched. Germline values: CDR1 MNHNS, CDR2 SASEGT. DNA of the CDR3: TGTGCCAGCAGTCCGGGACTAGCGGGACAGAGGGCTAGAGAGCAGTACTTC. It yields the protein CASSPGLAGQRAREQYF.

The chain has TRBV20-1 and TRBJ1-1; 9 bases line up with TRBD1. Germline CDR1 DFQATT, CDR2 SNEGSKA (reference sequence). This CDR3 comprises 14 residues. Germline trimming cut 2 bases from V and 4 bases from J; bases unmatched to any gene: 5. The CDR3 nucleotides read TGCAGTGCTAGAACGGACAGGGGCGCCACTGAAGCTTTCTTT. It is translated as CSARTDRGATEAFF.

This clonotype has a handful of counts. The chain combines TRBV20-1 with TRBJ2-1; D not certain. CDR3 length equals 13 residues. The V gene lost 1 base and the J gene lost 9 bases, with 13 bases spanning the gap. The germline V gene has CDR1 DFQATT and CDR2 SNEGSKA (reference sequence). Written as DNA, the CDR3 is TGCAGTGCTAGAGTCGATGTGAAGGCTGAGCAGTTCTTC. It yields the protein CSARVDVKAEQFF.

The gene calls are TRBV7-3 and TRBJ1-4; 7 bases agree with TRBD1. V trimming: 5 bases; J trimming: 8 bases; junction bases outside the gene matches: 14. CDR3 size: 16 residues. Per the germline V gene, CDR1 is SGHTA and CDR2 is FQGTGA. The CDR3 loop is CASSQDQGGEGEKLFF. CDR3 DNA: TGTGCCAGCAGCCAAGATCAGGGGGGAGAGGGAGAAAAACTGTTTTTT.

This clonotype was observed at least ten times. The J gene is TRBJ2-7, the V gene TRBV7-9; 10 bases map to TRBD2. The CDR3 sequence is 18 residues long. The V and J ends lost 1 base and 3 bases, in that order; junction bases with no gene match: 12. The germline gives CDR1 SEHNR, CDR2 FQNEAQ (reference sequence). CDR3 amino acids: CASSLVTGASGRLYEQYF. The CDR3 DNA sequence: TGTGCCAGCAGCTTAGTGACAGGAGCTAGCGGGAGACTCTACGAGCAGTACTTC.